One sample yielded the 4 T cell receptor beta chains listed below, sequenced in a study of blood T cell repertoires in COVID-19. TCRdb's table, derived via immunoSEQ multiplex PCR, lists solely in-frame clones and lacks some. Among over 300,000 clones listed, around 90% were seen once. Specimen: PBMCs or T cells enriched from blood (not recorded which). The receptors were gathered from a woman in her 30s who had recovered from COVID-19.

The chain joins TRBV7-9 to TRBJ1-6; 9 bases align to TRBD1. V lost 5 bases and J lost 12; bases outside the gene matches: 5. The CDR3 loop spans 13 amino acids. Germline lookup yields CDR1 SEHNR and CDR2 FQNEAQ (reference sequence). DNA of the CDR3: TGTGCCAGCAGCCCGGGACAGGGTCTACCCCTCCACTTT. Its protein product is CASSPGQGLPLHF.

The chain links TRBV7-6 to TRBJ2-7; TRBD2 matches 10 bases. The J segment lost 3 bases and the V segment lost 1 base, leaving 3 bases of the junction unmatched. Germline V gene data show CDR1 as SGHVS and CDR2 as FNYEAQ. This CDR3 contains 15 residues. CDR3 nucleotide sequence: TGTGCCAGCAGCTTAGGGGGACTAGCGAGCTACGAGCAGTACTTC. It yields the protein CASSLGGLASYEQYF. Full variable domain (missing parts from reference TRBV7-6 and TRBJ2-7): GAGVSQSPRYKVTKRGQDVALRCDPISGHVSLYWYRQALGQGPEFLTYFNYEAQQDKSGLPNDRFSAERPEGSISTLTIQRTEQRDSAMYRCASSLGGLASYEQYFGPGTRLTVT.

J is TRBJ2-3 and V is TRBV7-9; the match to TRBD1 covers 9 bases. Germline values: CDR1 SEHNR, CDR2 FQNEAQ (reference sequence). The CDR3 covers 15 residues. Trimming cost V 1 base and J 4 bases; bases outside gene matches: 3. The CDR3 loop is CASSLGTGEADTQYF. CDR3 DNA sequence: TGTGCCAGCAGCTTAGGGACAGGGGAGGCAGATACGCAGTATTTT.

In this sample, this clone turned up once. The chain employs TRBV10-3 and TRBJ1-2; D is perhaps TRBD1 (6 bases). Germline V CDR1 and CDR2: ENHRY, SYGVKD. This CDR3 is 12 amino acids long. Trimming removed 4 bases from V and 8 bases from J, with 11 bases in between. CDR3 nucleotides: TGTGCCATCAGTGCGGCAGGGGACGGCTACACCTTC. It is translated as CAISAAGDGYTF.